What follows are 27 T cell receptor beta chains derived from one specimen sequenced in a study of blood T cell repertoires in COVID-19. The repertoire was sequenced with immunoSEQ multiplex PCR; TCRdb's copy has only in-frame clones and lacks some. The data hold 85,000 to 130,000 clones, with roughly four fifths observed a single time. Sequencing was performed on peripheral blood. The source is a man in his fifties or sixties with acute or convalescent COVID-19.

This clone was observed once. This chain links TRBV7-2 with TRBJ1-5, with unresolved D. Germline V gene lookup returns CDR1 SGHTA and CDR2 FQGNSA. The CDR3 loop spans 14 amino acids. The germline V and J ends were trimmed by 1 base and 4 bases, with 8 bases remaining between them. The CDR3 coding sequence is TGTGCCAGCAGCTTAGGCTCGGGGAATCAGCCCCAGCATTTT. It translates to CASSLGSGNQPQHF.

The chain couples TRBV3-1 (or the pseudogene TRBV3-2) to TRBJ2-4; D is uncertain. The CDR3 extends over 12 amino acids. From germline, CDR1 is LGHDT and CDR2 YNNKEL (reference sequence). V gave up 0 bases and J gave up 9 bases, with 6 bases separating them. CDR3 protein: CASSQDLSIQYF. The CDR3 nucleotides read TGTGCCAGCAGCCAAGATCTTAGCATTCAGTACTTC.

CDR3 region: CASSDRDRGRTGELFF. CDR3 sequence (DNA): TGTGCCAGCAGTGATAGGGACAGGGGGCGCACCGGGGAGCTGTTTTTT. The V call is TRBV25-1, the J call TRBJ2-2, with 12 bases aligning to TRBD1. CDR3 length: 16 residues. Germline values: CDR1 MGHDK, CDR2 SYGVNS. J was trimmed by 4 bases and V by 3 bases; bases with no gene match: 3.

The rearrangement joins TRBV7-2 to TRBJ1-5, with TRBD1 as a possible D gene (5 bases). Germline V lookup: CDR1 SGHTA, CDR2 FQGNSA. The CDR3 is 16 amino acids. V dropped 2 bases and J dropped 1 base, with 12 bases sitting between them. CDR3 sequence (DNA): TGTGCCAGCAGCTTAAACGGACAAGTCAGCAATCAGCCCCAGCATTTT. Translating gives CASSLNGQVSNQPQHF.

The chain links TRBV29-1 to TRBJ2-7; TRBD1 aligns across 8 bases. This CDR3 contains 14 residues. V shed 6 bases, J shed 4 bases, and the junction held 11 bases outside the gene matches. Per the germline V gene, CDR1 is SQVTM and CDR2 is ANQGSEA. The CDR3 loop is CSVLSGTGGYEQYF. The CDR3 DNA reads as TGCAGCGTCCTATCCGGGACAGGTGGGTACGAGCAGTACTTC.

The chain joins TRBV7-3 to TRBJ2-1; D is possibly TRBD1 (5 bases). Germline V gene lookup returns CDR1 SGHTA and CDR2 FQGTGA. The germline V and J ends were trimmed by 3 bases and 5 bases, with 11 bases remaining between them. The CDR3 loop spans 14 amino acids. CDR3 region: CASSFLGANNEQFF. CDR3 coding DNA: TGTGCCAGCAGCTTCCTAGGGGCTAACAATGAGCAGTTCTTC.

The CDR3 DNA sequence: TGCGCCAGCAGCCTACAGGGGGAAGGAACTAATGAAAAACTGTTTTTT. It translates to CASSLQGEGTNEKLFF. J is TRBJ1-4 and V is TRBV4-3; TRBD1 matches at 8 bases. The CDR3 length is 16 residues. The germline CDR1 and CDR2 sequences are LGHNA and YSLEER. V lost 4 bases, J lost 1 base, and 5 bases stayed unmatched.

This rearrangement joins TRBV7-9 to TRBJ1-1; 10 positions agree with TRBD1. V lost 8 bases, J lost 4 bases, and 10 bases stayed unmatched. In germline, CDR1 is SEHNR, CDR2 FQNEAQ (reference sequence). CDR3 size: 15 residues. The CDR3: CASEGQGMISTEAFF. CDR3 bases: TGTGCCAGCGAGGGACAGGGGATGATAAGCACTGAAGCTTTCTTT. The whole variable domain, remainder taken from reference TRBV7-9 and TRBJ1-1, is DTGVSQNPRHKITKRGQNVTFRCDPISEHNRLYWYRQTLGQGPEFLTYFQNEAQLEKSRLLSDRFSAERPKGSFSTLEIQRTEQGDSAMYLCASEGQGMISTEAFFGQGTRLTVV.

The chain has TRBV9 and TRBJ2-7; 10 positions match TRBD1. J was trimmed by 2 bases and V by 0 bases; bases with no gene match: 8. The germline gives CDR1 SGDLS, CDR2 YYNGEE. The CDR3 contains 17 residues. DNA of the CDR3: TGTGCCAGCAGCGTAGGTTTTACGGGACAGGGGACCTACGAGCAGTACTTC. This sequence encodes CASSVGFTGQGTYEQYF.

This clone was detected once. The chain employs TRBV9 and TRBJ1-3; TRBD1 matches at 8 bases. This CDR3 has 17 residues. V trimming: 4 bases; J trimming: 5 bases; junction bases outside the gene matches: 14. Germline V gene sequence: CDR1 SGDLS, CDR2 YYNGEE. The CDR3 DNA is TGTGCCAGCAGCCCATCCCGGACAGGGACGAGTAGAAACACCATATATTTT. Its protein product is CASSPSRTGTSRNTIYF.

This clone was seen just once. The CDR3 sequence is CASSLGSGRSYEQYF. For the CDR3, the DNA is TGTGCCAGCAGCTTAGGCAGTGGGAGGTCCTACGAGCAGTACTTC. This chain links TRBV7-2 with TRBJ2-7; weak D call: TRBD2 (6 bases). Trimming took 1 base from V and 1 from J, leaving 11 bases between them. In germline, CDR1 is SGHTA, CDR2 FQGNSA. CDR3 length: 15 residues. Full variable domain (remainder filled in from reference TRBV7-2 and TRBJ2-7): GAGVSQSPSNKVTEKGKDVELRCDPISGHTALYWYRQSLGQGLEFLIYFQGNSAPDKSGLPSDRFSAERTGGSVSTLTIQRTQQEDSAVYLCASSLGSGRSYEQYFGPGTRLTVT.

The CDR3 sequence: CASSLDRGGEKLFF. CDR3 in DNA: TGTGCCAGCAGCCTTGACAGGGGAGGGGAAAAACTGTTTTTT. This chain uses TRBV7-9 with TRBJ1-4, with 8 bases matching TRBD1. CDR3 length: 14 residues. After removal of 5 bases from V and 8 bases from J, the junction contained 7 bases not matched to a gene. The germline V gene encodes CDR1 SEHNR and CDR2 FQNEAQ (reference sequence).

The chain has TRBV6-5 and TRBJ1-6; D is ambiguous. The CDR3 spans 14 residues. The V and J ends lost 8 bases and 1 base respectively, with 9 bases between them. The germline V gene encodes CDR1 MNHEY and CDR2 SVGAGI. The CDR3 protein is CASAGRSYNSPLHF. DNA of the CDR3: TGTGCCAGCGCCGGGAGGTCCTATAATTCACCCCTCCACTTT.

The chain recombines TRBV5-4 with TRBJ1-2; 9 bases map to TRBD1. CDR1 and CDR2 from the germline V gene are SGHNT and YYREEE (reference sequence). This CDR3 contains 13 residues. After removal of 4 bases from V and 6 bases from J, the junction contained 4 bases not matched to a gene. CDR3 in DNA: TGTGCCAGCAGCCCACAGGGGGCGAATGGCTACACCTTC. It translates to CASSPQGANGYTF.

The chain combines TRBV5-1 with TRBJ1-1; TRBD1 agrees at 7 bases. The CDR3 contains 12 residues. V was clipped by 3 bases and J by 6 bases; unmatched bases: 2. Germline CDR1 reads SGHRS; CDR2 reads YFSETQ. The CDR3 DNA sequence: TGCGCCAGCAGCTGGGGGACAGCTGAAGCTTTCTTT. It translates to CASSWGTAEAFF.

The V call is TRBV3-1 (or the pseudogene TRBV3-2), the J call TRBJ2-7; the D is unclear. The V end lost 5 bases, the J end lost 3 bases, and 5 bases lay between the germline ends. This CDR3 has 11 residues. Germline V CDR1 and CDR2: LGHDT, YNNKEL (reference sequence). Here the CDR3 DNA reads TGTGCCAGCAGCTCCTACTACGAGCAGTACTTC. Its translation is CASSSYYEQYF.

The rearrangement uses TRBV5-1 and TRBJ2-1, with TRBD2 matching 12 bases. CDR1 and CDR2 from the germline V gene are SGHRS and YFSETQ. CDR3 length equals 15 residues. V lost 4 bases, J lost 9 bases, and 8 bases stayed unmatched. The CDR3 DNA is TGCGCCAGCAGCCTATCTAGCGGGAGGGCAGTTGAGCAGTTCTTC. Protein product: CASSLSSGRAVEQFF.

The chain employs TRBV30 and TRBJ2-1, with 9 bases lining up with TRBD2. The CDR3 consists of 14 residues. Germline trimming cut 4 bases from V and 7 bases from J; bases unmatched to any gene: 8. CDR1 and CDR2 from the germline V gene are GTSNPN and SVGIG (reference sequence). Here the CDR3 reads CAWNGGRASNEQFF. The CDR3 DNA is TGTGCCTGGAACGGCGGGAGGGCCAGTAATGAGCAGTTCTTC.

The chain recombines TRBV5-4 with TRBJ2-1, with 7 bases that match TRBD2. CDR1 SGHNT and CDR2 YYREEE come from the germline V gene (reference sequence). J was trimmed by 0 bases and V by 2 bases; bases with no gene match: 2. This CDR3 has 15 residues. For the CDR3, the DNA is TGTGCCAGCAGCTTAACTAGCGCCTCCTACAATGAGCAGTTCTTC. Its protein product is CASSLTSASYNEQFF.

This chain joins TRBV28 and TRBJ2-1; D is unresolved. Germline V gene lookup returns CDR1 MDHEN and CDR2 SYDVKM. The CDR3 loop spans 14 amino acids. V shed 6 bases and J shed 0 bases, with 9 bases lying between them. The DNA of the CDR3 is TGTGCCAGCAGAGACATAAGCTCCTACAATGAGCAGTTCTTC. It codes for CASRDISSYNEQFF.

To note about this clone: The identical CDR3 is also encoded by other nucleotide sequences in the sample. DNA of the CDR3: TGTGCCAGCAGCCAAAGCAGGGGAAACACCGGGGAGCTGTTTTTT. Its protein product is CASSQSRGNTGELFF. The chain joins TRBV3-1 (or the pseudogene TRBV3-2) to TRBJ2-2, with D maybe TRBD1 (6 bases). This CDR3 contains 15 residues. The V and J ends lost 2 bases and 2 bases respectively, with 9 bases between them. Germline loops: CDR1 LGHDT, CDR2 YNNKEL (reference sequence).

The CDR3 protein is CASSRQGGDEQFF. The CDR3 DNA follows: TGTGCCAGCTCACGACAGGGAGGCGATGAGCAGTTCTTC. The rearrangement uses TRBV18 and TRBJ2-1, with a possible D match to TRBD1 (7 bases). CDR1 is KGHSH, CDR2 LQKENI, per germline. Trimming shortened V by 4 bases and J by 8 bases, and 12 bases separated the two germline ends. CDR3 length equals 13 residues.

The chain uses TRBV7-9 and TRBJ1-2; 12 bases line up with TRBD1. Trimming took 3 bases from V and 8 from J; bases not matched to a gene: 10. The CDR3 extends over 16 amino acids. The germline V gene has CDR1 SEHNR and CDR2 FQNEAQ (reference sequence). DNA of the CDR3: TGTGCCAGCAGCTTGTCCGCGGGACAGGGGGCGCGAGGCTACACCTTC. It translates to CASSLSAGQGARGYTF.

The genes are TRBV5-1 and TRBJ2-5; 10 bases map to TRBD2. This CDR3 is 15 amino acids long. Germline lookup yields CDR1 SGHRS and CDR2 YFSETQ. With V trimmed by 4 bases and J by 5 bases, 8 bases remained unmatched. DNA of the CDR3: TGCGCCAGCAGCCCGGGCCCGACTAGCGGGGAGACCCAGTACTTC. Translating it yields CASSPGPTSGETQYF.

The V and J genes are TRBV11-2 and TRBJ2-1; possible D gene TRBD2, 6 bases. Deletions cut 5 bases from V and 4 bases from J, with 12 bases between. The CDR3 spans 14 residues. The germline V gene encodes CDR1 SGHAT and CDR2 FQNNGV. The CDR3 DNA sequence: TGTGCCAGCAGCCGGATAGCGGAGTACAATGAGCAGTTCTTC. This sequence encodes CASSRIAEYNEQFF.

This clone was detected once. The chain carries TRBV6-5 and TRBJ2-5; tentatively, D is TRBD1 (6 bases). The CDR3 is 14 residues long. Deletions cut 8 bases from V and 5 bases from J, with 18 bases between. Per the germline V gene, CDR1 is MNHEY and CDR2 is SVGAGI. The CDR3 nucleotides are TGTGCCAGCTCCCGGACAGAGGAACTTGAGACCCAGTACTTC. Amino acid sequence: CASSRTEELETQYF.

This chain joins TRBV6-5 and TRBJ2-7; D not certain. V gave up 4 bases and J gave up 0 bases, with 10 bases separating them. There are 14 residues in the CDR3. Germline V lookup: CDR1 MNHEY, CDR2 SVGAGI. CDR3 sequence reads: CASSLTESSYEQYF. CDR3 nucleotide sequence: TGTGCCAGCAGTTTAACGGAGAGCTCCTACGAGCAGTACTTC.